The TCR beta chain described here comes from a study of post-analysis software for immune sequencing data. The CDR3 length is 14 residues. Trimming stripped 0 bases from V and 7 bases from J, with 12 bases between. CDR1 and CDR2 from the germline V gene are SGHAT and FQNNGV. cDNA libraries of TCR beta carried unique molecular identifiers. Each sample of about 0.9 to 10 million input T cells yielded approximately 500,000 cDNA molecules, so each molecule approximated one T cell. Via MiXCR, TCRdb re-called the PCR reads, giving one row per CDR3 protein. This table has over 150,000 distinct CDR3 sequences, approximately 31% appearing once. Notes on this clonotype: Antigen specificity is unknown.

Study-level points and caveats: Diversity measured as normalized Chao1 was significantly lower in multiple sclerosis patients than in controls. Patients carried a handful of TRBV segments more frequently than controls did, and TRBV5-6, TRBV5-1 and TRBV20-1 were among them. The authors found that F measure strongly co-clustered same-batch samples.

The rearrangement uses TRBV11-2 and TRBJ1-2; D is unresolved. This TCR came from a girl aged 10-17 years with multiple sclerosis. Material: blood. DNA for the CDR3: TGTGCCAGCAGCTTAGATCTGGTGGGGTTTGGCTACACCTTC. It specifies CASSLDLVGFGYTF. Full variable domain (rest looked up from reference TRBV11-2 and TRBJ1-2): EAGVAQSPRYKIIEKRQSVAFWCNPISGHATLYWYQQILGQGPKLLIQFQNNGVVDDSQLPKDRFSAERLKGVDSTLKIQPAKLEDSAVYLCASSLDLVGFGYTFGSGTRLTVV.